This paragraph covers one T cell receptor (beta chain) sequence. The antigen remains unidentified. This entry belongs to a study of OX40 agonist ivuxolimab in advanced cancers. Study context: Intravenous ivuxolimab was administered to patients every 2 weeks at 0.01 to 10 mg/kg. Patients in dose escalation had liver, melanoma, kidney or head and neck cancers. About 44% of patients had received prior checkpoint inhibitor therapy. Study-wide points: On average, CD8+ T cells had more expanded clones than CD4+.

The V gene's germline CDR1 is MNHEY and CDR2 SMNVEV (reference sequence). This CDR3 is built from 14 residues. V dropped 2 bases and J dropped 11 bases, with 16 bases sitting between them. Only in-frame clones appear in the TCRdb table, and some are missing; sequencing was by immunoSEQ multiplex PCR. The profile covers 100,000 to 140,000 clones, with more than 85% appearing a single time and 1.2% taken by the ten largest. This receptor was identified in an adult with an advanced solid tumor such as melanoma, head and neck, liver or kidney cancer. This rearrangement joins TRBV27 to TRBJ1-5; D remains unclear. The sample was CD4+ or CD8+ T cells sorted from blood, taken in a trial of the OX40 agonist ivuxolimab. The CDR3: CASSLKVKGQSQHF. Written as DNA, the CDR3 is TGTGCCAGCAGTTTAAAAGTAAAAGGGCAGTCCCAGCATTTT.